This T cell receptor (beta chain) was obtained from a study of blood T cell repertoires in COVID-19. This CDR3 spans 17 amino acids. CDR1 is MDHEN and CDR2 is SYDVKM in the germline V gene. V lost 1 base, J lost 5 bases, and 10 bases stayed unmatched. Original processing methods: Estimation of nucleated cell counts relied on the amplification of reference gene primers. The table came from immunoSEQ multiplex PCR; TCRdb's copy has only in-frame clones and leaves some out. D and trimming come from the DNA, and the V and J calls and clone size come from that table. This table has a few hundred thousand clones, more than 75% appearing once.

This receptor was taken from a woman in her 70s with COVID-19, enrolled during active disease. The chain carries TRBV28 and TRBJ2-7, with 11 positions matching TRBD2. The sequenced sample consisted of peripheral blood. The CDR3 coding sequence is TGTGCCAGCAGTTTATCCCTAGCGGGAGGTTATATAGACGAGCAGTACTTC. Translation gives CASSLSLAGGYIDEQYF.